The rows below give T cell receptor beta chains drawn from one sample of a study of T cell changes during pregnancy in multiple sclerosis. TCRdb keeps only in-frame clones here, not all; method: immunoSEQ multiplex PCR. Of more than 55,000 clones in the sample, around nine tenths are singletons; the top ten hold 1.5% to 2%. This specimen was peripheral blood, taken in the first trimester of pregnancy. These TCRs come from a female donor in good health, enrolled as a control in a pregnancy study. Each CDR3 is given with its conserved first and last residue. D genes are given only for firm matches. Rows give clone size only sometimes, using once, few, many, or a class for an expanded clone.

CDR3nt: TGTGCCTGGAGTCCCGACAGTTACTACGAGCAGTACTTC; CDR3aa: CAWSPDSYYEQYF; j_gene: TRBJ2-7; abundance: -; v_gene: TRBV30; d_gene: -
CDR3nt: TGTGCCAGCAGCTTAGGTGGCGGGAGTATTCAGTACTTC; CDR3aa: CASSLGGGSIQYF; j_gene: TRBJ2-4; abundance: medium-sized; v_gene: TRBV11-3; d_gene: TRBD2
CDR3nt: TGTGCCAGCAGTCCCTGGACTGAGAACACTGAAGCTTTCTTT; CDR3aa: CASSPWTENTEAFF; j_gene: TRBJ1-1; abundance: few; v_gene: TRBV6-6; d_gene: -
CDR3nt: TGTGCCAGCAGTCAGGGGGCAGCGTTTCAGCCCCAGCATTTT; CDR3aa: CASSQGAAFQPQHF; j_gene: TRBJ1-5; abundance: -; v_gene: TRBV6-5; d_gene: TRBD1
CDR3nt: TGTGCCAGCAGCCCTCCCGACAGGTACGAGCAGTACTTC; CDR3aa: CASSPPDRYEQYF; j_gene: TRBJ2-7; abundance: -; v_gene: TRBV11-2; d_gene: -
CDR3nt: TGTGCCACCAGCAGACATCCGCCGGGAGAGGGCACAGATACGCAGTATTTT; CDR3aa: CATSRHPPGEGTDTQYF; j_gene: TRBJ2-3; abundance: -; v_gene: TRBV15; d_gene: -
CDR3nt: TGTGCCACCAGCAGAGCTCCCTCTAGCGGCACAGATACGCAGTATTTT; CDR3aa: CATSRAPSSGTDTQYF; j_gene: TRBJ2-3; abundance: -; v_gene: TRBV15; d_gene: -
CDR3nt: TGTGCCAGCAGTTACCGAGGGACTAGCGTCTACAATGAGCAGTTCTTC; CDR3aa: CASSYRGTSVYNEQFF; j_gene: TRBJ2-1; abundance: -; v_gene: TRBV6-5; d_gene: TRBD2
CDR3nt: TGTGCCAGCAGGGAGGGACTAGCGGGAGAAGAGACCCAGTACTTC; CDR3aa: CASREGLAGEETQYF; j_gene: TRBJ2-5; abundance: -; v_gene: TRBV27; d_gene: TRBD2
CDR3nt: TGTGCCAGCAGCTCCGGGACTAGCGGGAGGAGCTCCTACAATGAGCAGTTCTTC; CDR3aa: CASSSGTSGRSSYNEQFF; j_gene: TRBJ2-1; abundance: -; v_gene: TRBV5-4; d_gene: TRBD2
CDR3nt: TGTGCCAGCAGTGAACAGCGGGCGAGCTCCTACGAGCAGTACTTC; CDR3aa: CASSEQRASSYEQYF; j_gene: TRBJ2-7; abundance: -; v_gene: TRBV2; d_gene: -
CDR3nt: TGTGCAAGACAGGGCCCTACTAGCACAGATACGCAGTATTTT; CDR3aa: CARQGPTSTDTQYF; j_gene: TRBJ2-3; abundance: -; v_gene: TRBV12-2; d_gene: -
CDR3nt: TGTGCCAGCAGTGACTCGAAGGGCGGGGGGCAGTATTTT; CDR3aa: CASSDSKGGGQYF; j_gene: TRBJ2-3; abundance: -; v_gene: TRBV6-4; d_gene: TRBD2
CDR3nt: TGCGCCAGCAGCCTAGTGACAGGGACCTACGAGCAGTACTTC; CDR3aa: CASSLVTGTYEQYF; j_gene: TRBJ2-7; abundance: -; v_gene: TRBV5-1; d_gene: TRBD1
CDR3nt: TGTGCCAGCAGCCAAGATTCACGGACAGAGCAGTACTTC; CDR3aa: CASSQDSRTEQYF; j_gene: TRBJ2-7; abundance: -; v_gene: TRBV14; d_gene: -
CDR3nt: TGTGCCAGCAGCTTCGGACAGGGGAGTTACGAGCAGTACTTC; CDR3aa: CASSFGQGSYEQYF; j_gene: TRBJ2-7; abundance: -; v_gene: TRBV7-9; d_gene: TRBD1
CDR3nt: TGTGCCAGTAGTATCAACAGGGGGGGCGAGACCCAGTACTTC; CDR3aa: CASSINRGGETQYF; j_gene: TRBJ2-5; abundance: -; v_gene: TRBV19; d_gene: -
CDR3nt: TGTGCCAGCAGCCCCTTCCGCGCGGATACGCAGTATTTT; CDR3aa: CASSPFRADTQYF; j_gene: TRBJ2-3; abundance: once; v_gene: TRBV7-2; d_gene: -
CDR3nt: TGCGCCAGCAGCTTGGAAGACAGTTATAATCAGCCCCAGCATTTT; CDR3aa: CASSLEDSYNQPQHF; j_gene: TRBJ1-5; abundance: -; v_gene: TRBV5-1; d_gene: -
CDR3nt: TGCGCCAGCAGCTTGACAGGAGTTAGCTCCTACAATGAGCAGTTCTTC; CDR3aa: CASSLTGVSSYNEQFF; j_gene: TRBJ2-1; abundance: -; v_gene: TRBV5-1; d_gene: -
CDR3nt: TGCAGCGTTGCAACAGGGACGAACACTGGAGCTTTCTTT; CDR3aa: CSVATGTNTGAFF; j_gene: TRBJ1-1; abundance: -; v_gene: TRBV29-1; d_gene: -
CDR3nt: TGTGCCAGCAGCTTACAGGGGCTGGCCGGGGAGCTGTTTTTT; CDR3aa: CASSLQGLAGELFF; j_gene: TRBJ2-2; abundance: -; v_gene: TRBV7-9; d_gene: -
CDR3nt: TGTGCCAGCAGTGATTCCGTCCCAGGGGAGACCCAGTACTTC; CDR3aa: CASSDSVPGETQYF; j_gene: TRBJ2-5; abundance: once; v_gene: TRBV2; d_gene: -
CDR3nt: TGTGCCAGCAGTCCCCTCCGGGGAGGCGTCCGGGATACGCAGTATTTT; CDR3aa: CASSPLRGGVRDTQYF; j_gene: TRBJ2-3; abundance: -; v_gene: TRBV27; d_gene: -
CDR3nt: TGTGCCAGCAGCTTGGGACAGTACAATGAGCAGTTCTTC; CDR3aa: CASSLGQYNEQFF; j_gene: TRBJ2-1; abundance: -; v_gene: TRBV5-4; d_gene: -
CDR3nt: TGCGCCAGCAGCCGGACTAGCGGGAGGGCCGTCGCCTACGAGCAGTACTTC; CDR3aa: CASSRTSGRAVAYEQYF; j_gene: TRBJ2-7; abundance: -; v_gene: TRBV5-1; d_gene: TRBD2
CDR3nt: TGTGCCAGCAGTGAAGCGGGAGGGTACGGCTACACCTTC; CDR3aa: CASSEAGGYGYTF; j_gene: TRBJ1-2; abundance: once; v_gene: TRBV6-1; d_gene: -
CDR3nt: TGTGCCAGCATGGGATACAGGGGCTCCTACAATGAGCAGTTCTTC; CDR3aa: CASMGYRGSYNEQFF; j_gene: TRBJ2-1; abundance: -; v_gene: TRBV5-8; d_gene: TRBD1
CDR3nt: TGTGCCAGCAGTGGGGGCCTAGCGGGATCCAAAAACATTCAGTACTTC; CDR3aa: CASSGGLAGSKNIQYF; j_gene: TRBJ2-4; abundance: -; v_gene: TRBV2; d_gene: TRBD2
CDR3nt: TGTGCCAGCAGCCAAGACACAGGGGGTGGGACTGAAGCTTTCTTT; CDR3aa: CASSQDTGGGTEAFF; j_gene: TRBJ1-1; abundance: few; v_gene: TRBV14; d_gene: TRBD1
CDR3nt: TGCGCCAGCAGCCAAGCTCCGACAGGGAGCACTGAAGCTTTCTTT; CDR3aa: CASSQAPTGSTEAFF; j_gene: TRBJ1-1; abundance: -; v_gene: TRBV4-1; d_gene: TRBD1
CDR3nt: TGCGCCAGCAGCCAAGTTTTCCCGACAGGGATGGCAGAGACCCAGTACTTC; CDR3aa: CASSQVFPTGMAETQYF; j_gene: TRBJ2-5; abundance: -; v_gene: TRBV4-1; d_gene: TRBD1
CDR3nt: TGCGCCAGCAGCCGGACTAGATCAGGGGAGCAGTACTTC; CDR3aa: CASSRTRSGEQYF; j_gene: TRBJ2-7; abundance: -; v_gene: TRBV4-1; d_gene: TRBD2
CDR3nt: TGTGCCATCAAGGCTAGCGGGAGTAGGGAGACCCAGTACTTC; CDR3aa: CAIKASGSRETQYF; j_gene: TRBJ2-5; abundance: -; v_gene: TRBV10-3; d_gene: TRBD2
CDR3nt: TGTGCCAGCAGAGGTCTAAACAGGGACCCCTACGAGCAGTACTTC; CDR3aa: CASRGLNRDPYEQYF; j_gene: TRBJ2-7; abundance: -; v_gene: TRBV28; d_gene: -
CDR3nt: TGTGCCAGCAGTCCTACTAGCGGCCACCGGGAGCTGTTTTTT; CDR3aa: CASSPTSGHRELFF; j_gene: TRBJ2-2; abundance: once; v_gene: TRBV9; d_gene: TRBD2
CDR3nt: TGTGCCAGCAGTCGGGGACAGCCCTCCTACGAGCAGTACTTC; CDR3aa: CASSRGQPSYEQYF; j_gene: TRBJ2-7; abundance: -; v_gene: TRBV6-5; d_gene: TRBD1
CDR3nt: TGTGCCAGCAGCTTAGTGGGGTTGGACAACCAAGAGACCCAGTACTTC; CDR3aa: CASSLVGLDNQETQYF; j_gene: TRBJ2-5; abundance: -; v_gene: TRBV7-9; d_gene: -
CDR3nt: TGTGCCAGCGTACGAGCGGTGAACACTGAAGCTTTCTTT; CDR3aa: CASVRAVNTEAFF; j_gene: TRBJ1-1; abundance: -; v_gene: TRBV6-6; d_gene: -
CDR3nt: TGTGCCAGCAGCCCGGCGGCGTGGGGGCCCAACACCGGGGAGCTGTTTTTT; CDR3aa: CASSPAAWGPNTGELFF; j_gene: TRBJ2-2; abundance: -; v_gene: TRBV7-8; d_gene: -
CDR3nt: TGTGCCAGCAGTTTGGGAGGAATCGGAAACACCATATATTTT; CDR3aa: CASSLGGIGNTIYF; j_gene: TRBJ1-3; abundance: -; v_gene: TRBV28; d_gene: -
CDR3nt: TGTGCCAGCAGTCCCGGGGGTTATAGCAATCAGCCCCAGCATTTT; CDR3aa: CASSPGGYSNQPQHF; j_gene: TRBJ1-5; abundance: -; v_gene: TRBV28; d_gene: -
CDR3nt: TGCGCCAGCAGAACGTCAGGGGTGGACTCACCCCTCCACTTT; CDR3aa: CASRTSGVDSPLHF; j_gene: TRBJ1-6; abundance: -; v_gene: TRBV5-1; d_gene: -
CDR3nt: TGTGCCAGCAGTTTTGGACAGGGAGTCGACGAGCAGTACTTC; CDR3aa: CASSFGQGVDEQYF; j_gene: TRBJ2-7; abundance: -; v_gene: TRBV27; d_gene: TRBD1
CDR3nt: TGTGCCAGCTCAGCACCGGGGACAGGGGTCCACGAGCAGTACTTC; CDR3aa: CASSAPGTGVHEQYF; j_gene: TRBJ2-7; abundance: -; v_gene: TRBV18; d_gene: TRBD1
CDR3nt: TGCGCCAGCAGCCAAGGGGACAGGGATCACGAAAAACTGTTTTTT; CDR3aa: CASSQGDRDHEKLFF; j_gene: TRBJ1-4; abundance: -; v_gene: TRBV4-1; d_gene: TRBD1
CDR3nt: TGTGCCAGCAGCCGAGGGCCTGAGGTCGAGCAGTACTTC; CDR3aa: CASSRGPEVEQYF; j_gene: TRBJ2-7; abundance: -; v_gene: TRBV7-9; d_gene: -
CDR3nt: TGTGCCAGCAGCTTGGAGCTAGCGGGAGGGGCTGAGCAGTACTTC; CDR3aa: CASSLELAGGAEQYF; j_gene: TRBJ2-7; abundance: -; v_gene: TRBV5-4; d_gene: TRBD2
CDR3nt: TGTGCCATCAGTGAGTCTGGCGGCGGGGGCGATGAGCAGTTCTTC; CDR3aa: CAISESGGGGDEQFF; j_gene: TRBJ2-1; abundance: -; v_gene: TRBV10-3; d_gene: -
CDR3nt: TGTGCCAGCAGTTACACGACCAGGGGTCTCGGCTACACCTTC; CDR3aa: CASSYTTRGLGYTF; j_gene: TRBJ1-2; abundance: -; v_gene: TRBV28; d_gene: -
CDR3nt: TGCGCCAGCAGCCCAGGGACAGCCTCTTGGAGGCAAGAGACCCAGTACTTC; CDR3aa: CASSPGTASWRQETQYF; j_gene: TRBJ2-5; abundance: -; v_gene: TRBV5-1; d_gene: TRBD1
CDR3nt: TGTGCCAGCAGCCCGGACAGGGGTGACTATGGCTACACCTTC; CDR3aa: CASSPDRGDYGYTF; j_gene: TRBJ1-2; abundance: -; v_gene: TRBV14; d_gene: TRBD1
CDR3nt: TGTGCCAGTAGTACCCATCCGGGAGAGGGGTTGCATACGCAGTATTTT; CDR3aa: CASSTHPGEGLHTQYF; j_gene: TRBJ2-3; abundance: -; v_gene: TRBV19; d_gene: -
CDR3nt: TGTGCCAGCAGTTTAGGTAGCCATAGCAATCAGCCCCAGCATTTT; CDR3aa: CASSLGSHSNQPQHF; j_gene: TRBJ1-5; abundance: -; v_gene: TRBV27; d_gene: -
CDR3nt: TGTGCCAGCAGGTCGACAGGGTCTGGAAACACCATATATTTT; CDR3aa: CASRSTGSGNTIYF; j_gene: TRBJ1-3; abundance: -; v_gene: TRBV6-6; d_gene: TRBD1